The clone carrying this T cell receptor (beta chain) has ten or more counts. Authors of the study amplified TCR beta CDR3 regions from RNA transcripts. HTBI primers were employed in a first-round RT-PCR of the TCR CDR3. TCRdb fed the multiplex PCR reads into MiXCR, producing one record per CDR3 protein. The table records about 600,000 distinct CDR3 sequences, about 15% of them present only once. These data are taken from a study of T cells in Graves' hyperthyroidism and ophthalmopathy. A Clinical Activity Score of at least 3, a NOSPECS grade of at least 4 and a duration under 3 months were recorded in the ophthalmopathy patients. This TCR was sampled from a woman aged 45 to 65 with Graves' ophthalmopathy. The sequenced sample consisted of blood.

CDR3 region: CASTTVSGASTDTQYF. CDR3 DNA: TGTGCCAGCACTACCGTAAGCGGGGCCAGCACAGATACGCAGTATTTT. This sequence joins TRBV27 and TRBJ2-3, with TRBD2 identical over 7 bases. With 7 bases clipped from V and 0 bases from J, the junction kept 10 bases outside the gene matches. CDR1 MNHEY and CDR2 SMNVEV come from the germline V gene (reference sequence). This CDR3 is 16 amino acids long.